The 20 T cell receptor beta chains below were found in one sample sequenced in a study of blood T cell repertoires in COVID-19. Assay used: immunoSEQ multiplex PCR; TCRdb lists only in-frame clones, some missing. In the table there are 130,000 to 150,000 clones, 84% of which are singletons. Sample: peripheral blood. The receptors stem from a human donor in a cohort sampled during active COVID-19.

This sequence joins TRBV27 and TRBJ2-7; TRBD1 aligns across 8 bases. Per germline, CDR1 MNHEY and CDR2 SMNVEV (reference sequence). The length of the CDR3 is 15 residues. Trimming cost V 2 bases and J 4 bases; bases outside gene matches: 7. The CDR3 is CASSLSSGGSYEQYF. In DNA form, the CDR3 reads TGTGCCAGCAGTTTAAGTTCAGGGGGCTCGTACGAGCAGTACTTC.

The chain employs TRBV3-1 (or the pseudogene TRBV3-2) and TRBJ2-7, with 8 bases identical to TRBD2. The CDR3 runs to 14 residues. Trimming at V came to 5 bases and at J to 6 bases, leaving 9 bases not matched to a gene. Germline CDR1 reads LGHDT; CDR2 reads YNNKEL (reference sequence). The CDR3 region is CASSFSGGEGEQYF. DNA of the CDR3: TGTGCCAGCAGCTTCAGCGGGGGAGAGGGCGAGCAGTACTTC.

The V and J genes are TRBV5-6 and TRBJ2-3; maybe TRBD2 (6 bases). V was pared by 0 bases and J by 1 base, with 6 bases between. This CDR3 is 14 amino acids long. Germline assignment: CDR1 SGHDT and CDR2 YYEEEE. The CDR3 DNA reads as TGTGCCAGCAGCTTGGGGGGGGGCACAGATACGCAGTATTTT. Translating it yields CASSLGGGTDTQYF.

The chain employs TRBV2 and TRBJ1-4, with TRBD1 matching over 9 bases. Per germline, CDR1 SNHLY and CDR2 FYNNEI. The CDR3 is 13 amino acids. V was clipped by 6 bases and J by 8 bases; unmatched bases: 4. The CDR3 is CASRPGTGEKLFF. The CDR3 DNA is TGTGCCAGCAGACCCGGGACAGGGGAAAAACTGTTTTTT.

The V call is TRBV3-1 (or the pseudogene TRBV3-2), the J call TRBJ2-6; 7 positions match TRBD2. CDR1 and CDR2 from the germline V gene are LGHDT and YNNKEL (reference sequence). There are 20 residues in the CDR3. After removal of 0 bases from V and 0 bases from J, the junction contained 11 bases not matched to a gene. The CDR3 nucleotides are TGTGCCAGCAGCCAAGATGTGGTGCGGGGGTCCCTCTCTGGGGCCAACGTCCTGACTTTC. It is translated as CASSQDVVRGSLSGANVLTF.

The chain uses TRBV12-3 or TRBV12-4 and TRBJ1-2, with D possibly TRBD1 on 5 matching bases. This CDR3 region has 11 residues. Deletions cut 3 bases from V and 7 bases from J, with 6 bases between. The CDR3 DNA reads as TGTGCCAGCAGTTTTGGGGCTGGCTACACCTTC. It encodes CASSFGAGYTF.

In its sample, this clone was seen once. The rearrangement links TRBV7-8 to TRBJ2-5; no clear D. The CDR3 consists of 13 residues. Germline V gives CDR1 SGHVS, CDR2 FQNEAQ. The V end was cut by 8 bases, the J end by 4 bases, with 14 bases between. CDR3 sequence: CASAPGPRETQYF. In nucleotides, the CDR3 is TGTGCCAGCGCCCCAGGCCCCCGAGAGACCCAGTACTTC. Full variable domain (remainder filled in from reference TRBV7-8 and TRBJ2-5): GAGVSQSPRYKVAKRGQDVALRCDPISGHVSLFWYQQALGQGPEFLTYFQNEAQLDKSGLPSDRFFAERPEGSVSTLKIQRTQQEDSAVYLCASAPGPRETQYFGPGTRLLVL.

CDR3 residues: CASSGRDSWETQYF. The CDR3 DNA sequence: TGTGCCAGCAGCGGTCGGGACTCATGGGAGACCCAGTACTTC. The V gene is TRBV9, the J gene TRBJ2-5; possibly TRBD2 for D (6 bases). Germline V gene lookup returns CDR1 SGDLS and CDR2 YYNGEE. V was shortened by 3 bases and J by 5 bases, with 14 bases between the two germline ends. This CDR3 comprises 14 residues.

The gene calls are TRBV5-6 and TRBJ2-2; D unresolved. V was trimmed by 2 bases and J by 1 base, leaving 9 bases between them. Germline V CDR1 and CDR2: SGHDT, YYEEEE. The CDR3 is 15 residues long. CDR3 nucleotide sequence: TGTGCCAGCAGCTTCCTTGAGATGAACACCGGGGAGCTGTTTTTT. As protein: CASSFLEMNTGELFF. Combining the CDR3 with reference TRBV5-6 and TRBJ2-2 gives the whole variable domain DAGVTQSPTHLIKTRGQQVTLRCSPKSGHDTVSWYQQALGQGPQFIFQYYEEEERQRGNFPDRFSGHQFPNYSSELNVNALLLGDSALYLCASSFLEMNTGELFFGEGSRLTVL.

This chain uses TRBV12-5 with TRBJ2-7; D might be TRBD1 (6 bases). V dropped 6 bases and J dropped 5 bases, with 14 bases sitting between them. Germline lookup yields CDR1 LGHNT and CDR2 FRNRAP. The CDR3 totals 13 residues. CDR3 loop: CASGRQDSNEQYF. CDR3 nucleotides: TGTGCTAGTGGCCGACAGGACAGCAACGAGCAGTACTTC.

In this sample, this clone turned up once. The genes are TRBV2 and TRBJ1-2; TRBD1 matches at 8 bases. Germline CDR1 SNHLY, CDR2 FYNNEI. The junction had 6 bases not matched to a gene; V was cut back by 8 bases and J by 4 bases. This CDR3 spans 13 amino acids. The CDR3 loop is CASRGTGIYGYTF. The CDR3 DNA is TGTGCCAGCCGCGGGACAGGCATCTATGGCTACACCTTC.

The chain joins TRBV27 to TRBJ2-7; perhaps TRBD1 as D (6 bases). Trimming stripped 3 bases from V and 7 bases from J, with 28 bases between. The length of the CDR3 is 18 residues. Germline CDR1 MNHEY, CDR2 SMNVEV (reference sequence). The CDR3 loop is CASSFLSPDSRLGREQYF. The DNA for the CDR3 is TGTGCCAGCAGTTTTCTTTCCCCGGACAGCCGCTTGGGGCGGGAGCAGTACTTC.

The genes are TRBV12-5 and TRBJ2-7, with 9 positions matching TRBD1. The CDR3 sequence is 15 residues long. The trim removed 6 bases at V and 6 bases at J, leaving 12 bases unmatched. Germline CDR1 LGHNT, CDR2 FRNRAP. The CDR3 loop reads CASGPGTGSLSEQYF. As DNA, the CDR3 is TGTGCTAGTGGACCAGGGACAGGGTCCCTCAGCGAGCAGTACTTC.

V and J are TRBV7-9 and TRBJ1-4, with TRBD1 as a possible D gene (6 bases). CDR1 is SEHNR, CDR2 FQNEAQ, per germline (reference sequence). The CDR3 covers 13 residues. Deletions cut 4 bases from V and 5 bases from J, with 8 bases between. CDR3 region: CASSSDRNEKLFF. In DNA, the CDR3 is TGTGCCAGCAGCTCGGACAGAAATGAAAAACTGTTTTTT.

This chain uses TRBV19 with TRBJ2-1; 11 bases agree with TRBD2. This CDR3 has 18 residues. Germline values: CDR1 LNHDA, CDR2 SQIVND (reference sequence). J was trimmed by 4 bases and V by 2 bases; bases with no gene match: 10. CDR3 residues: CASSIKRLAGGLYNEQFF. The CDR3 nucleotides read TGTGCCAGTAGTATAAAAAGGCTAGCGGGGGGCCTTTACAATGAGCAGTTCTTC.

In DNA form, the CDR3 reads TGTGCCAGCAGCCAGGGAACCGTGGGAGGGGAGACCCAGTACTTC. Protein: CASSQGTVGGETQYF. The V gene is TRBV4-2, the J gene TRBJ2-5; TRBD2 matches 7 bases. The junction had 9 bases not matched to a gene; V was cut back by 3 bases and J by 5 bases. The CDR3 runs 15 residues. CDR1 is LGHNA, CDR2 YNFKEQ, per germline.

The chain combines TRBV6-5 with TRBJ1-6, with a tentative D call TRBD1 (5 bases). This CDR3 has 14 amino acids. The germline V and J ends were trimmed by 5 bases and 11 bases, with 16 bases remaining between them. Germline assignment: CDR1 MNHEY and CDR2 SVGAGI. DNA of the CDR3: TGTGCCAGCAGTCGAACACCAGGGCTAACACCCCTCCACTTT. Translated: CASSRTPGLTPLHF.

The chain carries TRBV11-3 and TRBJ1-1; D possibly corresponds to TRBD1 (5 bases). The CDR3 runs 14 residues. The germline V gene encodes CDR1 SGHNT and CDR2 YENEEA. The V end lost 1 base, the J end lost 1 base, and 7 bases lay between the germline ends. The CDR3 coding sequence is TGTGCCAGCAGCTTAGGACAGAGGAACACTGAAGCTTTCTTT. It is translated as CASSLGQRNTEAFF.

This chain connects TRBV3-1 (or the pseudogene TRBV3-2) to TRBJ1-5; 7 positions agree with TRBD1. V shed 3 bases and J 6 bases; nucleotides not matched to a gene: 14. The CDR3 runs to 17 residues. Per germline, CDR1 LGHDT and CDR2 YNNKEL (reference sequence). This CDR3 reads CASSHFDDTGEPQPQHF. CDR3 bases: TGTGCCAGCAGCCACTTCGATGATACAGGGGAGCCTCAGCCCCAGCATTTT.

CDR3 sequence: CASSRTGGDTGELFF. CDR3 DNA: TGTGCCAGCAGCCGGACAGGGGGTGACACCGGGGAGCTGTTTTTT. The chain has TRBV3-1 (or the pseudogene TRBV3-2) and TRBJ2-2; TRBD1 agrees at 10 bases. Germline lookup yields CDR1 LGHDT and CDR2 YNNKEL (reference sequence). The CDR3 is 15 residues long. Unmatched junction bases numbered 2, after V lost 4 bases and J lost 3 bases.